This entry features one T cell receptor (beta chain) sequence. Antigen specificity is unknown. Repertoires were generated with immunoSEQ multiplex PCR, while TCRdb's copy carries only in-frame clones and drops some. The table has approximately 2.1 million clones, more than 85% seen once; the top ten hold 0.39%. The donor population consisted of healthy HIV-negative adults with no recent acute infections or vaccinations. The data derive from a study of shared clonotypes between healthy human individuals. General observations from the study: Generally, naive subsets (rather than memory subsets) showed larger estimated richness.

There are 12 residues in the CDR3. Trimming pared 5 bases from V and 3 bases from J, leaving 9 bases between. CDR1 is SGHRS and CDR2 is YFSETQ in the germline V gene. Sample: naive CD4+ T cells from PBMCs. Subset indicated: CD45RA+ positively selected. The J gene is TRBJ2-7, the V gene TRBV5-1; the D is unclear. The receptor's source is a man aged 18-30 years in good health. Some clones in this sample may be carry-over from other donors' samples. The DNA of the CDR3 is TGCGCCAGCAGACCCCAAGACTACGAGCAGTACTTC. Its protein is CASRPQDYEQYF.